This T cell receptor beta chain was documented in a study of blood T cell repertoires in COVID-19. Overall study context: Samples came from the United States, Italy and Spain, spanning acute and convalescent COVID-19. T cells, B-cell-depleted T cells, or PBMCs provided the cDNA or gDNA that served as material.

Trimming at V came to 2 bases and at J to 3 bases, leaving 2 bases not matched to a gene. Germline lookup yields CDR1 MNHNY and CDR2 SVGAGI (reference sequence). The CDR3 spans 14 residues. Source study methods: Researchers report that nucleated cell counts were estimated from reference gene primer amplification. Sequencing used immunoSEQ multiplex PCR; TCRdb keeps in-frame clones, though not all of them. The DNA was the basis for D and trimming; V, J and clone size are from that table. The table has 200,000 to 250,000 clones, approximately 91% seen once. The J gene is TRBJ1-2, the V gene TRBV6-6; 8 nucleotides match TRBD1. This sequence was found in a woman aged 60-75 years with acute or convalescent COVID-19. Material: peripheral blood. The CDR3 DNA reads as TGTGCCAGCAGTTACAACAGGGGGGACTATGGCTACACCTTC. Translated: CASSYNRGDYGYTF.